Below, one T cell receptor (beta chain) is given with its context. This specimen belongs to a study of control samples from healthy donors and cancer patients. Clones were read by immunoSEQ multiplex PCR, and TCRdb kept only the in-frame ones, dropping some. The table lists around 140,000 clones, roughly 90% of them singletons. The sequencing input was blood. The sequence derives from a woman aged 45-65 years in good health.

The CDR3 sequence is CASSLDSQLMNTEAFF. Here the CDR3 DNA reads TGCGCCAGCAGCTTGGATTCCCAGCTCATGAACACTGAAGCTTTCTTT. The V and J genes are TRBV5-1 and TRBJ1-1; no firm D call. Germline CDR1 and CDR2: SGHRS and YFSETQ. With 0 bases removed from V and 0 bases from J, the gap between germline ends came to 12 bases. The CDR3 covers 16 residues.